The 5 T cell receptor beta chains below come from one sample, sequenced in a study of T cell responses to AZD1222 COVID-19 vaccine. TCRdb keeps only in-frame clones here, not all; method: immunoSEQ multiplex PCR. The sample holds more than 85,000 clones; 92% are singletons and the top ten take 7.8%. The material was peripheral blood, obtained on day 0 of AZD1222 vaccination. The receptors stem from an adult in good health.

This clone was found once. This chain joins TRBV11-2 and TRBJ1-5; the D is unclear. V dropped 5 bases and J dropped 0 bases, with 11 bases sitting between them. CDR1 and CDR2 (germline): SGHAT, FQNNGV. The CDR3 totals 15 residues. The CDR3 loop reads CASSTTGYSNQPQHF. The CDR3 DNA reads as TGTGCCAGCAGCACGACCGGTTATAGCAATCAGCCCCAGCATTTT.

In DNA, the CDR3 is TGTGCCATCAGTGAGTCGACGCAGGGGTATCAGCCCCAGCATTTT. Translating gives CAISESTQGYQPQHF. The genes are TRBV10-3 and TRBJ1-5, with D perhaps matching TRBD1 (6 bases). This CDR3 is built from 15 residues. V was shortened by 0 bases and J by 5 bases, with 11 bases between the two germline ends. Germline V lookup: CDR1 ENHRY, CDR2 SYGVKD.

This rearrangement joins TRBV10-1 to TRBJ1-6; D unresolved. CDR3 length equals 12 residues. V gave up 2 bases and J gave up 7 bases, with 3 bases separating them. Germline CDR1 is WNHNN and CDR2 is SYGVQD (reference sequence). CDR3 sequence reads: CASSEQNSPLHF. CDR3 DNA: TGCGCCAGCAGTGAGCAAAATTCACCCCTCCACTTT.

The gene calls are TRBV27 and TRBJ2-3; D not resolved. The CDR3 is 13 residues long. Germline V gene data show CDR1 as MNHEY and CDR2 as SMNVEV (reference sequence). Trimming removed 1 base at V and 8 bases at J, with 10 bases between. Here the CDR3 DNA reads TGTGCCAGCAGTTTATATGGGGAAGGTACGCAGTATTTT. Translating gives CASSLYGEGTQYF.

This clone was observed a few times. V usage is TRBV5-1 and J usage is TRBJ1-1, with a possible D match to TRBD1 (6 bases). Germline CDR1 SGHRS, CDR2 YFSETQ. V was trimmed by 0 bases and J by 1 base, leaving 13 bases between them. The CDR3 consists of 16 residues. The CDR3 loop is CASSLGSGTQNTEAFF. The DNA for the CDR3 is TGCGCCAGCAGCTTGGGATCCGGGACACAGAACACTGAAGCTTTCTTT.